This TCR beta chain emerged from a study of T-cell reconstitution after alpha-beta-depleted transplantation in children. Study observations and caveats: The study reportedly traced alpha-beta T cells about two months after transplant to several hundred expanded graft clones. From newly produced T cells came most of the T-cell counts and diversity one year after transplant.

Germline CDR1 and CDR2: LNHNV and YYDKDF (reference sequence). Trimming took 5 bases from V and 5 from J, leaving 17 bases between them. The CDR3 has 15 amino acids. As for this clonotype: What it binds is unknown.

The authors prepared the TCRbeta library with unique molecular identifiers. Via MiXCR, TCRdb re-called the PCR reads, giving one row per CDR3 protein. The sample carries some 840,000 distinct CDR3 sequences, 15% to 20% recorded once. This rearrangement joins TRBV15 to TRBJ2-3; D call uncertain. The input for sequencing was PBMCs, mostly from graft donor cells, taken 360 days after TCRalphabeta/CD19-depleted stem cell transplant. This clonotype was obtained from a male patient between 5 and 17 years old who had a stem cell transplant for acute lymphoblastic leukemia, so the T cells may come from the graft donor. The CDR3 region has the DNA TGTGCCACCAGCCTGTCACTCGGCAGGAGAGATACGCAGTATTTT. It codes for CATSLSLGRRDTQYF.